These T cell receptor beta chains were read from a single sample in a study of blood T cell repertoires in COVID-19. The method was immunoSEQ multiplex PCR; TCRdb's version includes in-frame clones alone and lacks a portion of them. The sample consists of 50,000 to 55,000 clones, around 80% of them appearing once. The sequenced sample consisted of peripheral blood. These receptors were obtained from a human donor in a cohort sampled during active COVID-19. Both conserved end residues are part of each CDR3.

CDR3 length: 16
J gene: TRBJ1-3
V gene: TRBV7-8
CDR3 protein: CASSHLGTPAGNTIYF

CDR3 length: 13
J gene: TRBJ2-4
V gene: TRBV20-1
CDR3 protein: CSASLRAKNIQYF

CDR3 length: 13
J gene: TRBJ1-4
V gene: TRBV20-1
CDR3 protein: CSASVQGGEKLFF

CDR3 length: 15
J gene: TRBJ1-3
V gene: TRBV10-2
CDR3 protein: CASSGTGVTGNTIYF

CDR3 length: 18
J gene: TRBJ2-3
V gene: TRBV3-1/TRBV3-2
CDR3 protein: CASSQHKTAGGPPHTQYF

CDR3 length: 16
J gene: TRBJ2-7
V gene: TRBV4-1
CDR3 protein: CASSRLGTSGSYEQYF

CDR3 length: 12
J gene: TRBJ2-7
V gene: TRBV7-2
CDR3 protein: CASSEQGYEQYF

CDR3 length: 13
J gene: TRBJ1-2
V gene: TRBV11-2
CDR3 protein: CASSLRGRDGYTF

CDR3 length: 16
J gene: TRBJ2-1
V gene: TRBV7-2
CDR3 protein: CASSSPLTGAYNEQFF

CDR3 length: 15
J gene: TRBJ2-1
V gene: TRBV4-3
CDR3 protein: CASSQEGSSYNEQFF

CDR3 length: 15
J gene: TRBJ2-1
V gene: TRBV7-9
CDR3 protein: CASSLSGGGLYEQFF

CDR3 length: 18
J gene: TRBJ2-1
V gene: TRBV4-1
CDR3 protein: CASSQDPTSGSRGNEQFF

CDR3 length: 15
J gene: TRBJ1-2
V gene: TRBV7-2
CDR3 protein: CASSYRGGPNYGYTF

CDR3 length: 12
J gene: TRBJ2-5
V gene: TRBV29-1
CDR3 protein: CSAYRGSETQYF

CDR3 length: 15
J gene: TRBJ2-7
V gene: TRBV7-9
CDR3 protein: CASSSPDRQFYEQYF

CDR3 length: 14
J gene: TRBJ1-2
V gene: TRBV7-2
CDR3 protein: CASRNHQGLHGYTF

CDR3 length: 14
J gene: TRBJ1-1
V gene: TRBV7-3
CDR3 protein: CASSASGGNTEAFF

CDR3 length: 14
J gene: TRBJ2-1
V gene: TRBV10-3
CDR3 protein: CAISGRGSRDEQFF

CDR3 length: 14
J gene: TRBJ2-5
V gene: TRBV7-9
CDR3 protein: CASSWSGGAETQYF

CDR3 length: 15
J gene: TRBJ2-5
V gene: TRBV5-6
CDR3 protein: CASSLLDREEETQYF

CDR3 length: 15
J gene: TRBJ2-1
V gene: TRBV4-2
CDR3 protein: CASSQMGGGRGEQFF

CDR3 length: 14
J gene: TRBJ2-2
V gene: TRBV18
CDR3 protein: CASSPGDRDGELFF

CDR3 length: 13
J gene: TRBJ2-5
V gene: TRBV12-3/TRBV12-4
CDR3 protein: CASSRGVQETQYF

CDR3 length: 15
J gene: TRBJ1-2
V gene: TRBV7-3
CDR3 protein: CASSLYPGANYGYTF

CDR3 length: 11
J gene: TRBJ2-3
V gene: TRBV7-2
CDR3 protein: CASSARDTQYF